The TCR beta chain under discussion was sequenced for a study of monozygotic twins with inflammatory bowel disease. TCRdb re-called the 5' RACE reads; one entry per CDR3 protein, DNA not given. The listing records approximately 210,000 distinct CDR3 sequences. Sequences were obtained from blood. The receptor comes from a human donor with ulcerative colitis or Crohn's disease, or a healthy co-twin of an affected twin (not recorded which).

CDR3 region: CASSLPKAGGPGEQYF. The V gene is TRBV6-1, the J gene TRBJ2-7; the TCRdb D gene call, TRBD2, has no DNA to confirm it. Germline V gene sequence: CDR1 MNHNS, CDR2 SASEGT. The CDR3 is 16 amino acids.